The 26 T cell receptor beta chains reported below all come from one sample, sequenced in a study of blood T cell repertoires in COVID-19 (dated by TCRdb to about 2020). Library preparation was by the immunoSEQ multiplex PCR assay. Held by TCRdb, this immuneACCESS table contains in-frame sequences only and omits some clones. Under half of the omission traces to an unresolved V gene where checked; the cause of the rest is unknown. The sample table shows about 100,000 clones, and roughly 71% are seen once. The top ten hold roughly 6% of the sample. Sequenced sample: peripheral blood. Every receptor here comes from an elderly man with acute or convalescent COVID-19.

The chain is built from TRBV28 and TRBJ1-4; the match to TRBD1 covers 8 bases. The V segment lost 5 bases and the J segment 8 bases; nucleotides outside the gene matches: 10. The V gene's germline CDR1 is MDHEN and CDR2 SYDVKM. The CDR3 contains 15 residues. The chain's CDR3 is CASSPPRGQWEKLFF. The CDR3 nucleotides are TGTGCCAGCAGTCCCCCCAGGGGGCAGTGGGAAAAACTGTTTTTT.

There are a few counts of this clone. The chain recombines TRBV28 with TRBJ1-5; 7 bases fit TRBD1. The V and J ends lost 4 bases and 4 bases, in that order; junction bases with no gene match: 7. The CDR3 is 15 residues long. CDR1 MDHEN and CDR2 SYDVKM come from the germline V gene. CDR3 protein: CASSSSQGRNQPQHF. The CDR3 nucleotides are TGTGCCAGCAGTTCGTCACAGGGGCGGAATCAGCCCCAGCATTTT.

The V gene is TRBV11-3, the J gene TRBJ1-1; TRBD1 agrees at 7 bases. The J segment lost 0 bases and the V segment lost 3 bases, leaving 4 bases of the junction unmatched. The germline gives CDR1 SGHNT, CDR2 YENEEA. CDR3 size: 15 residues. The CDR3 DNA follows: TGTGCCAGCAGCTTGGGGACAGACATGAACACTGAAGCTTTCTTT. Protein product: CASSLGTDMNTEAFF.

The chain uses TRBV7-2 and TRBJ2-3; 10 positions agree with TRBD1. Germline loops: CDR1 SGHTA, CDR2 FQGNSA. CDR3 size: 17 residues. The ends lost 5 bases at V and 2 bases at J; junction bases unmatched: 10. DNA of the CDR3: TGTGCCAGCAGCGTCTTGGGGACAGGGGACTACACAGATACGCAGTATTTT. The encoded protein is CASSVLGTGDYTDTQYF.

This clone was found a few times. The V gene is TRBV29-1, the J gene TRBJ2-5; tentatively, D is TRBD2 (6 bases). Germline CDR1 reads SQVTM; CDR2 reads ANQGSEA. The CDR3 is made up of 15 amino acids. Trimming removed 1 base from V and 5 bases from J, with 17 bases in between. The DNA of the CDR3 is TGCAGCGTTGAAGGGAGGGCTCTGGGGAAGGAGACCCAGTACTTC. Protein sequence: CSVEGRALGKETQYF.

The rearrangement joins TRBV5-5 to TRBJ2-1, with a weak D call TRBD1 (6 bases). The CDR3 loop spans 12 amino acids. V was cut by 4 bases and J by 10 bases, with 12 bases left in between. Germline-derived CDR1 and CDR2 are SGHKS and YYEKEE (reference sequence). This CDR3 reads CASSIQGKEQFF. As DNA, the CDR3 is TGTGCCAGCAGCATACAGGGAAAAGAGCAGTTCTTC.

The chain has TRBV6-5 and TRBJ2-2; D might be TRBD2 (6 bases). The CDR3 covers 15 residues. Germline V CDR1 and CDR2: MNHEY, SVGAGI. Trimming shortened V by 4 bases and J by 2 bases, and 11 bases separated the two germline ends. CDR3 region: CASSWAGLNTGELFF. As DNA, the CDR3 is TGTGCCAGCAGTTGGGCGGGGTTAAACACCGGGGAGCTGTTTTTT.

CDR3 bases: TGTGCCAGCAGCAAGCCGGCAGGGGCGAACACCGGGGAGCTGTTTTTT. The encoded protein is CASSKPAGANTGELFF. The chain employs TRBV3-1 (or the pseudogene TRBV3-2) and TRBJ2-2; a possible D gene is TRBD1 (6 bases). This CDR3 region has 16 residues. Looked up from germline, CDR1 is LGHDT and CDR2 is YNNKEL (reference sequence). The V gene lost 5 bases and the J gene lost 0 bases, with 13 bases spanning the gap.

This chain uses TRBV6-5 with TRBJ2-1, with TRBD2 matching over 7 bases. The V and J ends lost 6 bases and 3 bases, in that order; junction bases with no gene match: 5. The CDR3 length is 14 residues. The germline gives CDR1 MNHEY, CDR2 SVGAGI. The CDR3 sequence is CASSREVNYNEQFF. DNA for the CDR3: TGTGCCAGCAGCCGGGAGGTTAACTACAATGAGCAGTTCTTC.

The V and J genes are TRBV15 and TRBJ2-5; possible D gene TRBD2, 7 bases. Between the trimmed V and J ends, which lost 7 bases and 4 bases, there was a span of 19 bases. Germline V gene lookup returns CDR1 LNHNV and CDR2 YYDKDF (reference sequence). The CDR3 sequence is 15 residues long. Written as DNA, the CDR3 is TGTGCCACCACTAAGGGGAGGGGGGCAGGAGAGACCCAGTACTTC. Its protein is CATTKGRGAGETQYF.

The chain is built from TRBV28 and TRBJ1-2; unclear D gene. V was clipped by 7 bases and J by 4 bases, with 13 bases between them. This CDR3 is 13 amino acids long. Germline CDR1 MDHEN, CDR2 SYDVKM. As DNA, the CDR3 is TGTGCCAGCACCAAACAGTCGACCTATGGCTACACCTTC. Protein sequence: CASTKQSTYGYTF.

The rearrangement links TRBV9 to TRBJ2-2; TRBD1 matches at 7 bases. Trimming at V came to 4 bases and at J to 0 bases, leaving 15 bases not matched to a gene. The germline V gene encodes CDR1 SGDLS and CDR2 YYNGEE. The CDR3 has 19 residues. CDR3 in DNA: TGTGCCAGCAGCCCACAGGGGTCCCTTATTAGTCCGAACACCGGGGAGCTGTTTTTT. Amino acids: CASSPQGSLISPNTGELFF. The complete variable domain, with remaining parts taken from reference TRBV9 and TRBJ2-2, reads DSGVTQTPKHLITATGQRVTLRCSPRSGDLSVYWYQQSLDQGLQFLIQYYNGEERAKGNILERFSAQQFPDLHSELNLSSLELGDSALYFCASSPQGSLISPNTGELFFGEGSRLTVL.

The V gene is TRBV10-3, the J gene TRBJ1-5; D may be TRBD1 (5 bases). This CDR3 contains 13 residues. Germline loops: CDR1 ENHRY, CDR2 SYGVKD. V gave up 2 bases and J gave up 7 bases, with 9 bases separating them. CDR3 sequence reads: CAISEISGQPQHF. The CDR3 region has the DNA TGTGCCATCAGTGAGATCTCAGGGCAGCCCCAGCATTTT.

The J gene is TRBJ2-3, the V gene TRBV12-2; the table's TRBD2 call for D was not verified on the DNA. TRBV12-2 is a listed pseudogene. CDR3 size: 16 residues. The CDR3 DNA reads TGTGCAAGTCGCTTAGTATGTGAAACGGGGACAGATACGCAGTATTTT. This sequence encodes CASRLVCETGTDTQYF.

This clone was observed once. DNA of the CDR3: TGTGCCAGCAGCATCAAACAGGGGGGTGAGCAGTTCTTC. Translating gives CASSIKQGGEQFF. The chain joins TRBV28 to TRBJ2-1; 8 bases match TRBD1. The CDR3 runs 13 residues. V shed 6 bases, J shed 9 bases, and the junction held 7 bases outside the gene matches. Germline V gene lookup returns CDR1 MDHEN and CDR2 SYDVKM.

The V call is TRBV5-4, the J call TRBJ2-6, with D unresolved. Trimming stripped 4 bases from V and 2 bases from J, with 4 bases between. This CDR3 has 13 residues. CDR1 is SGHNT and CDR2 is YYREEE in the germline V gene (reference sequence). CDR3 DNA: TGTGCCAGCAGCCGTACTGGGGCCAACGTCCTGACTTTC. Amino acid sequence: CASSRTGANVLTF.

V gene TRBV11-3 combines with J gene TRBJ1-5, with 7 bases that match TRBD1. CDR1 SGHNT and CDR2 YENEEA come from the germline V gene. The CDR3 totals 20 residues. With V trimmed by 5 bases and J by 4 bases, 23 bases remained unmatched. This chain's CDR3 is CASSVRRAGTARFLNQPQHF. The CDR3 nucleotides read TGTGCCAGCAGCGTCAGGCGAGCTGGGACAGCTCGATTCCTGAATCAGCCCCAGCATTTT. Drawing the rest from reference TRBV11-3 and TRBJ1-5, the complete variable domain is EAGVVQSPRYKIIEKKQPVAFWCNPISGHNTLYWYLQNLGQGPELLIRYENEEAVDDSQLPKDRFSAERLKGVDSTLKIQPAELGDSAVYLCASSVRRAGTARFLNQPQHFGDGTRLSIL.

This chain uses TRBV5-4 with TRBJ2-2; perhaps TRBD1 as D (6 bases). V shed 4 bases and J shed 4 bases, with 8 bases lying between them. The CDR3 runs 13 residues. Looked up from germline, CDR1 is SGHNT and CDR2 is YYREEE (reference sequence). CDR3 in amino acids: CASSKQGTGELFF. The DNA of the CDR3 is TGTGCCAGCAGCAAACAGGGCACCGGGGAGCTGTTTTTT.

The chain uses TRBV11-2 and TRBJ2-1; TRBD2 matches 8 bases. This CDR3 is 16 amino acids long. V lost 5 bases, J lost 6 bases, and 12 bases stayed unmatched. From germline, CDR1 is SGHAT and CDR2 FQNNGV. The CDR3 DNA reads TGTGCCAGCAGCCCCCGGTTAGCGGGGATTTTCAATGAGCAGTTCTTC. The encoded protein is CASSPRLAGIFNEQFF.

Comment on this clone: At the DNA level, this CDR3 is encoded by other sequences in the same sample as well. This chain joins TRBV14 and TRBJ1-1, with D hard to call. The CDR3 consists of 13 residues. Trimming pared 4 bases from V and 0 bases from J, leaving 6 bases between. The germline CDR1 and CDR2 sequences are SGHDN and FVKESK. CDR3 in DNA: TGTGCCAGCAGCCTCCAGATGAACACTGAAGCTTTCTTT. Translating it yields CASSLQMNTEAFF.

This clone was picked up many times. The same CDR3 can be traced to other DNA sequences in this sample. The CDR3 loop is CASSLGTAYGYTF. CDR3 nucleotides: TGTGCCAGCAGCTTAGGCACAGCTTATGGCTACACCTTC. This rearrangement joins TRBV7-9 to TRBJ1-2, with unresolved D. Looked up from germline, CDR1 is SEHNR and CDR2 is FQNEAQ (reference sequence). The CDR3 spans 13 residues. The V end lost 1 base, the J end lost 5 bases, and 8 bases lay between the germline ends.

In DNA, the CDR3 is TGTGCAAGTCGCCCCCACACTAGCGGGTCGCCAGATACGCAGTATTTT. This sequence encodes CASRPHTSGSPDTQYF. The chain uses TRBV12-2 and TRBJ2-3; the table's D call TRBD2 went unverified against the DNA. TRBV12-2 is labeled a pseudogene. CDR3 length: 16 residues.

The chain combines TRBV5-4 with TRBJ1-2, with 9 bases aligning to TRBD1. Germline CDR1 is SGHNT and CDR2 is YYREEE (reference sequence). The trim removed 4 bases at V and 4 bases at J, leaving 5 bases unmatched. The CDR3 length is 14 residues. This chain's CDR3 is CASSPGQGPYGYTF. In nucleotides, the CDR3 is TGTGCCAGCAGCCCGGGACAGGGACCCTATGGCTACACCTTC.

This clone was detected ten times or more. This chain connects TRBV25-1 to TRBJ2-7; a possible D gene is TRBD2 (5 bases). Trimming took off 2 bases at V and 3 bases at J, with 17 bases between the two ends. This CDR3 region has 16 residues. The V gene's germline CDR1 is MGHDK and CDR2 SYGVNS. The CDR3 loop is CASSEIRGINFYEQYF. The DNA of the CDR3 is TGTGCCAGCAGTGAAATAAGAGGGATAAACTTCTACGAGCAGTACTTC.

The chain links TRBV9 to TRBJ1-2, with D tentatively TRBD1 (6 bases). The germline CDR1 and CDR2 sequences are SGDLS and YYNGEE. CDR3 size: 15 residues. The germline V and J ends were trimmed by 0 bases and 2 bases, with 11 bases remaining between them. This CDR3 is CASSVEVRGNYGYTF. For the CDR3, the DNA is TGTGCCAGCAGCGTAGAGGTCAGGGGAAACTATGGCTACACCTTC.

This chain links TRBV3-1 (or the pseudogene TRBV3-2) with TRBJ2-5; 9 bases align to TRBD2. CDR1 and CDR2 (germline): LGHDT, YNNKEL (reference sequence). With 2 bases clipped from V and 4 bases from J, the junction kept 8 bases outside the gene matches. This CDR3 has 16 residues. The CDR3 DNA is TGTGCCAGCAGCCAATTGACGCGACTAGCGGCAGAGACCCAGTACTTC. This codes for CASSQLTRLAAETQYF.